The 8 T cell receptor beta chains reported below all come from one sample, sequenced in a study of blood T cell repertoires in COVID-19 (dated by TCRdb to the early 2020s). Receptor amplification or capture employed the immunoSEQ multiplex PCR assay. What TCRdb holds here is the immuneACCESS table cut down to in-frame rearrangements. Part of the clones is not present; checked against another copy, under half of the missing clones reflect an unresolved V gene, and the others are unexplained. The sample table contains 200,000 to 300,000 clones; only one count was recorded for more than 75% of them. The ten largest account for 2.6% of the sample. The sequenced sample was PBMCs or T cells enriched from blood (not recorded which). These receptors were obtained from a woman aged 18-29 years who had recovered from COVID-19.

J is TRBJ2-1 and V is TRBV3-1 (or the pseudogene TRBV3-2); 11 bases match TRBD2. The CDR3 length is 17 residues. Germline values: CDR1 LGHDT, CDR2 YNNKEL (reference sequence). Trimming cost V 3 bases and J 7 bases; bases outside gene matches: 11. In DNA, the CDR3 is TGTGCCAGCAGCCAGGATAGCGGGGGGGCCGTCGGGAATGAGCAGTTCTTC. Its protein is CASSQDSGGAVGNEQFF.

This chain's CDR3 is CASSTNYLVGQPQHF. CDR3 DNA: TGTGCCAGTAGTACAAACTACCTTGTAGGTCAGCCCCAGCATTTT. The V gene is TRBV19, the J gene TRBJ1-5; D is uncertain. CDR1 is LNHDA, CDR2 SQIVND, per germline (reference sequence). This CDR3 has 15 amino acids. V lost 4 bases and J lost 6, with 16 bases in between.

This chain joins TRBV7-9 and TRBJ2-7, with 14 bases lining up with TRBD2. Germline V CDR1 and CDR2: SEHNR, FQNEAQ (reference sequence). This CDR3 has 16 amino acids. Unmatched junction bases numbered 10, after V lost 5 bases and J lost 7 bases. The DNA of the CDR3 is TGTGCCAGCAGCCCCCCGGGACTAGCGGGGGCGGGAGAGCAGTACTTC. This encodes CASSPPGLAGAGEQYF. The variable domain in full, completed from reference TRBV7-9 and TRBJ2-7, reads DTGVSQNPRHKITKRGQNVTFRCDPISEHNRLYWYRQTLGQGPEFLTYFQNEAQLEKSRLLSDRFSAERPKGSFSTLEIQRTEQGDSAMYLCASSPPGLAGAGEQYFGPGTRLTVT.

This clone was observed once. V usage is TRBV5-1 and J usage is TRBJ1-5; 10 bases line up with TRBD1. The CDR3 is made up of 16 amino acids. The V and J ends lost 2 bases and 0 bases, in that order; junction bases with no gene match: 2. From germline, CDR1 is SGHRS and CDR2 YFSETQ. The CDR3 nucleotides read TGCGCCAGCAGCTTTGGGGACAGGGGTAGCAATCAGCCCCAGCATTTT. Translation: CASSFGDRGSNQPQHF.

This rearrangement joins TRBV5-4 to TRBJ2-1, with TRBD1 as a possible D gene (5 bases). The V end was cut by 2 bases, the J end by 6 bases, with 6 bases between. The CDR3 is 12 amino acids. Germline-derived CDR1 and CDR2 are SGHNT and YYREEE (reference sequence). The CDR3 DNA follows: TGTGCCAGCAGCTTCAGGGTCAATGAGCAGTTCTTC. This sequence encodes CASSFRVNEQFF.

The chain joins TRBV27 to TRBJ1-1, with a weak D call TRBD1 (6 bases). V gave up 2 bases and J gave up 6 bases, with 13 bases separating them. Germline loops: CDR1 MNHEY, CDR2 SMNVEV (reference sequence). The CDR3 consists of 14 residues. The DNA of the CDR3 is TGTGCCAGCAGTTTAGGGGGCCCCAGGGCTGAAGCTTTCTTT. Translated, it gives CASSLGGPRAEAFF.

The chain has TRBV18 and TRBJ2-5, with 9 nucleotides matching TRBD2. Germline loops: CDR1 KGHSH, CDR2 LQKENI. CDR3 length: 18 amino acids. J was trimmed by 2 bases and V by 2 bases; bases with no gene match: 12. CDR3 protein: CASSPSPPSGTNQETQYF. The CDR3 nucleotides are TGTGCCAGCTCACCAAGCCCGCCTAGCGGGACTAATCAAGAGACCCAGTACTTC.

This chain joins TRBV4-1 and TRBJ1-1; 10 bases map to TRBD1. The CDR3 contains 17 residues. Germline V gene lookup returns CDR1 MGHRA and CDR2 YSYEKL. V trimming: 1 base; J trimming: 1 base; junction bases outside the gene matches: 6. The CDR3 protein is CASSQGGTGATNTEAFF. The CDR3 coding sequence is TGCGCCAGCAGCCAAGGAGGGACAGGGGCGACGAACACTGAAGCTTTCTTT.